This TCR beta chain was documented in a study of cytomegalovirus exposure and HLA in healthy donors (dated by TCRdb to 2015 to 2018). Regarding the complete study: The 700 or so repertoires of the first cohort and the 95 to 150 validation repertoires were produced on the same platform, according to a later analysis. In addition to the first cohort of 650 to 800 subjects, a separate validation cohort of about 120 different subjects was used. The aim of the study was to test whether cataloging public T cell receptors could identify signatures of past pathogen exposure. The study combined high-throughput TCR immunosequencing, statistical association of individual TCRs with disease status, and machine learning to predict cytomegalovirus infection status.

The library was produced with the immunoSEQ multiplex PCR assay. The authors processed their data as follows. A statistical classification framework was built for diagnosing cytomegalovirus status from the catalog of TCR beta chain sequences. TCRdb mirrors the immuneACCESS table, restricted to in-frame sequences. Some clones are absent from its copies; in checked studies, under half trace to an unresolved V gene, and the reason for the others is unknown. The V and J calls and clone size are taken from that table; D and trimming were inferred from the DNA. The sample table contains approximately 280,000 clones; only one count was recorded for approximately 86% of them. 0.95% to 1.1% of the sample is held by the ten biggest clonotypes. Separate from the roughly 650-subject first cohort, the validation cohort of about 130 subjects was the group to which the donors belonged. Here V drops 0 bases and J drops 5 bases, and the junction holds 7 bases not matched to any gene. The CDR3 numbers 17 residues from cysteine through phenylalanine. The CDR3 DNA has 51 bases and is translated from base 1. Via the germline V gene, CDR1 is SGDLS and CDR2 YYNGEE.

What the research found in general, with its limitations: A later analysis found that TCRs clustered in the first cohort also tended to co-occur in the roughly 110 validation repertoires, with 90% to 95% of cluster scores above 0. Most TCR sequences were seen in very few donors, while some public TCRs were found in many individuals. The study listed 150 to 200 TCR beta chains as associated with cytomegalovirus. According to the authors, the approach could potentially be generalized to other disease states and immunological phenotypes. Three of the identified cytomegalovirus-associated TCR beta chains were confirmed in vitro to be specific for cytomegalovirus antigens. The classifier was reported to diagnose cytomegalovirus status with high specificity and sensitivity in both the original and validation cohorts. A later analysis lacked HLA typing for the validation cohort, so it scored co-occurrence in that cohort across all 130 or so repertoires.

Regarding this clone: Its cognate antigen has yet to be identified. No base-level quality is on record; no much larger clone is a single base apart.

The chain couples TRBV9 to TRBJ2-3; 12 central bases correspond to TRBD2. The clonotype comes from a woman aged 18-29 years in good health and CMV-seronegative. Sequences were obtained from PBMCs. The CDR3 region reads CASSVETSGGLEDTQYF. The sequence in DNA is TGTGCCAGCAGCGTAGAAACTAGCGGGGGGCTGGAAGATACGCAGTATTTT.